These T cell receptor beta chains were read from a single sample in a study of blood T cell repertoires in COVID-19. Method: immunoSEQ multiplex PCR; TCRdb's copy keeps in-frame clones and lacks some. The table lists under 200,000 clones, around 84% of them singletons, with around 7.7% in the top ten. The source material was PBMCs or T cells enriched from blood (not recorded which). The receptors were sampled from a man aged 50 to 60 who had recovered from COVID-19. The CDR3 runs from the conserved cysteine through the conserved F or W. Fields, in order: clone size, J gene, V gene, D gene, CDR3 protein, CDR3 DNA. D genes are given only for firm matches. Only some rows state a clone size, as once, few, many or a class for expanded clones.

size: .
J: TRBJ1-2
V: TRBV7-2
D: TRBD1
CDR3: CASSLGGQGGRGYTF
DNA: TGTGCCAGCAGCTTAGGGGGACAGGGAGGAAGGGGCTACACCTTC

size: .
J: TRBJ2-1
V: TRBV7-3
D: TRBD2
CDR3: CASSPLAGGAYNEQFF
DNA: TGTGCCAGCAGCCCCCTAGCGGGGGGTGCTTACAATGAGCAGTTCTTC

size: .
J: TRBJ1-2
V: TRBV5-1
D: TRBD1
CDR3: CASRKDRVLGGYTF
DNA: TGCGCCAGTCGGAAAGACAGGGTACTAGGTGGCTACACCTTC

size: .
J: TRBJ2-1
V: TRBV7-3
D: TRBD2
CDR3: CASSLEAGDEQFF
DNA: TGTGCCAGCAGCTTAGAAGCGGGGGATGAGCAGTTCTTC

size: .
J: TRBJ1-2
V: TRBV6-4
D: .
CDR3: CASSDPNSGYTF
DNA: TGTGCCAGCAGTGACCCCAATAGTGGCTACACCTTC

size: .
J: TRBJ1-2
V: TRBV21-1
D: .
CDR3: CASPSVLGYTF
DNA: TGTGCCAGCCCTTCGGTGCTCGGCTACACCTTC

size: .
J: TRBJ1-2
V: TRBV7-8
D: .
CDR3: CASSVGSGGGPYGYTF
DNA: TGTGCCAGCAGCGTAGGCAGTGGGGGGGGCCCTTATGGCTACACCTTC

size: .
J: TRBJ1-5
V: TRBV12-3/TRBV12-4
D: .
CDR3: CGSGDGGNQPQHF
DNA: TGTGGATCGGGGGACGGGGGCAATCAGCCCCAGCATTTT

size: .
J: TRBJ1-4
V: TRBV7-9
D: .
CDR3: CASSLGVGRDGKLFF
DNA: TGTGCCAGCAGCTTAGGGGTTGGCAGGGATGGAAAACTGTTTTTT

size: .
J: TRBJ1-3
V: TRBV18
D: .
CDR3: CASSPPNWSSGNTIYF
DNA: TGTGCCAGCTCACCACCGAACTGGAGCTCTGGAAACACCATATATTTT

size: .
J: TRBJ1-5
V: TRBV11-1
D: .
CDR3: CASSVNSNQPQHF
DNA: TGTGCCAGCAGCGTTAATAGCAATCAGCCCCAGCATTTT

size: .
J: TRBJ1-2
V: TRBV2
D: .
CDR3: CASSKDTGGYTF
DNA: TGTGCCAGCAGCAAGGATACGGGGGGCTACACCTTC

size: .
J: TRBJ2-7
V: TRBV5-6
D: .
CDR3: CASSLSGRTRDEQYF
DNA: TGTGCCAGCAGCTTGAGCGGGCGCACACGGGACGAGCAGTACTTC

size: once
J: TRBJ2-3
V: TRBV9
D: TRBD2
CDR3: CASSLRLAGEFTDTQYF
DNA: TGTGCCAGCAGCTTACGACTAGCGGGGGAGTTCACAGATACGCAGTATTTT

size: once
J: TRBJ2-1
V: TRBV27
D: TRBD2
CDR3: CASSLSSGGYSYNEQFF
DNA: TGTGCCAGCAGTTTATCCAGCGGGGGTTACTCCTACAATGAGCAGTTCTTC

size: .
J: TRBJ1-1
V: TRBV10-2
D: .
CDR3: CASRGQTNTEAFF
DNA: TGCGCCAGCAGAGGACAGACGAACACTGAAGCTTTCTTT

size: once
J: TRBJ1-5
V: TRBV7-2
D: TRBD1
CDR3: CASSTGTGGPYSNQPQHF
DNA: TGTGCCAGCAGCACAGGGACAGGGGGACCCTATAGCAATCAGCCCCAGCATTTT

size: .
J: TRBJ2-1
V: TRBV5-8
D: TRBD2
CDR3: CASTLLAGPNEQFF
DNA: TGTGCCAGCACCTTACTAGCGGGGCCCAATGAGCAGTTCTTC

size: .
J: TRBJ1-1
V: TRBV6-5
D: TRBD1
CDR3: CASTGTGGQYTEAFF
DNA: TGTGCCAGCACCGGGACAGGGGGCCAGTACACTGAAGCTTTCTTT

size: .
J: TRBJ1-5
V: TRBV5-4
D: .
CDR3: CASSWTPNQPLHF
DNA: TGTGCCAGCAGCTGGACACCTAATCAGCCCCTGCATTTT

size: .
J: TRBJ2-5
V: TRBV28
D: .
CDR3: CASRPEPFQETQYF
DNA: TGTGCCAGCAGACCGGAGCCGTTCCAAGAGACCCAGTACTTC

size: .
J: TRBJ1-3
V: TRBV11-2
D: .
CDR3: CASSLSFSGNTIYF
DNA: TGTGCCAGCAGCCTCTCCTTCTCTGGAAACACCATATATTTT

size: .
J: TRBJ1-2
V: TRBV18
D: .
CDR3: CASSPNNYGTPGYTF
DNA: TGTGCCAGCTCACCAAATAATTACGGGACACCTGGCTACACCTTC

size: .
J: TRBJ1-1
V: TRBV6-6
D: TRBD1
CDR3: CASSRRTDRVNTEAFF
DNA: TGTGCCAGCAGTAGACGCACTGACAGGGTGAACACTGAAGCTTTCTTT

size: .
J: TRBJ2-2
V: TRBV5-4
D: .
CDR3: CASSDSYTGELFF
DNA: TGTGCCAGCAGCGATAGCTACACCGGGGAGCTGTTTTTT

size: .
J: TRBJ1-2
V: TRBV7-9
D: .
CDR3: CASSLIQFYGYTF
DNA: TGTGCCAGCAGCTTAATACAGTTTTATGGCTACACCTTC

size: .
J: TRBJ2-7
V: TRBV18
D: TRBD1
CDR3: CASSQDRGYEQYF
DNA: TGTGCCAGCTCCCAGGACAGGGGATACGAGCAGTACTTC

size: few
J: TRBJ1-6
V: TRBV6-2/TRBV6-3
D: TRBD1
CDR3: CASSLPRTGDNSPLHF
DNA: TGTGCCAGCAGTCTTCCAAGGACAGGGGATAATTCACCCCTCCACTTT

size: .
J: TRBJ1-2
V: TRBV4-1
D: .
CDR3: CASSQGSGREDYGYTF
DNA: TGCGCCAGCAGCCAAGGAAGTGGCAGGGAGGACTATGGCTACACCTTC

size: .
J: TRBJ1-2
V: TRBV6-5
D: TRBD1
CDR3: CASSYEGAANYGYTF
DNA: TGTGCCAGCAGTTACGAGGGGGCCGCTAACTATGGCTACACCTTC

size: .
J: TRBJ2-7
V: TRBV4-3
D: TRBD1
CDR3: CASSQVTGGMYEQYF
DNA: TGCGCCAGCAGCCAAGTGACAGGGGGCATGTACGAGCAGTACTTC

size: .
J: TRBJ1-1
V: TRBV19
D: TRBD1
CDR3: CASSIVGQGGPSLMNTEAFF
DNA: TGTGCCAGTAGTATCGTGGGACAGGGGGGCCCTTCCCTCATGAACACTGAAGCTTTCTTT

size: few
J: TRBJ1-5
V: TRBV7-8
D: .
CDR3: CASSLVWASNQPQHF
DNA: TGTGCCAGCAGCTTAGTTTGGGCTAGCAATCAGCCCCAGCATTTT

size: .
J: TRBJ2-1
V: TRBV7-9
D: TRBD2
CDR3: CASSLVLAGYNEQFF
DNA: TGTGCCAGCAGCTTAGTGCTAGCGGGGTATAATGAGCAGTTCTTC

size: .
J: TRBJ2-3
V: TRBV2
D: .
CDR3: CASSELGGLGDTQYF
DNA: TGTGCCAGCAGTGAGTTGGGGGGGCTGGGAGATACGCAGTATTTT

size: .
J: TRBJ1-2
V: TRBV5-5
D: .
CDR3: CASSLVTVYGYTF
DNA: TGTGCCAGCAGCTTGGTTACGGTCTATGGCTACACCTTC

size: once
J: TRBJ1-4
V: TRBV5-1
D: TRBD1
CDR3: CASSKGQGNEKLFF
DNA: TGCGCCAGCAGCAAGGGACAGGGTAATGAAAAACTGTTTTTT

size: .
J: TRBJ1-3
V: TRBV7-9
D: TRBD1
CDR3: CASSSAGTGGASGNTIYF
DNA: TGTGCCAGCAGCTCCGCCGGGACAGGGGGCGCGTCTGGAAACACCATATATTTT

size: .
J: TRBJ1-6
V: TRBV19
D: .
CDR3: CASSPGLYNSPLHF
DNA: TGTGCCAGTAGTCCGGGACTGTATAATTCACCCCTCCACTTT

size: .
J: TRBJ2-7
V: TRBV7-2
D: TRBD2
CDR3: CASSLAPSFSSGGNYEQYF
DNA: TGTGCCAGCAGCTTAGCACCTTCTTTTTCTAGCGGGGGTAACTACGAGCAGTACTTC

size: .
J: TRBJ1-2
V: TRBV5-1
D: TRBD1
CDR3: CASSETGVYGYTF
DNA: TGCGCCAGCAGCGAGACAGGGGTCTATGGCTACACCTTC

size: .
J: TRBJ2-7
V: TRBV12-2
D: .
CDR3: CASRLGPSGARYEQYF
DNA: TGTGCAAGTCGCTTAGGCCCTAGCGGGGCAAGATACGAGCAGTACTTC

size: few
J: TRBJ1-6
V: TRBV4-1
D: .
CDR3: CASSQDLAIYNSPLHF
DNA: TGCGCCAGCAGCCAAGATCTGGCAATCTATAATTCACCCCTCCACTTT

size: .
J: TRBJ1-3
V: TRBV4-3
D: .
CDR3: CASSQVGGSSYSGNTIYF
DNA: TGCGCCAGCAGCCAAGTGGGGGGTTCGAGCTATTCTGGAAACACCATATATTTT

size: .
J: TRBJ1-2
V: TRBV11-2
D: TRBD1
CDR3: CASSEGTGGFNYGYTF
DNA: TGTGCCAGCAGCGAAGGTACAGGGGGCTTCAACTATGGCTACACCTTC

size: .
J: TRBJ1-6
V: TRBV12-5
D: .
CDR3: CASGLVLQGNSPLHF
DNA: TGTGCTAGTGGTTTGGTACTACAGGGCAATTCACCCCTCCACTTT

size: .
J: TRBJ1-3
V: TRBV4-1
D: TRBD1
CDR3: CASSQEGNRQGHGNTIYF
DNA: TGCGCCAGCAGCCAAGAGGGGAACCGACAGGGGCACGGAAACACCATATATTTT

size: .
J: TRBJ2-7
V: TRBV18
D: .
CDR3: CASSPAYEQYF
DNA: TGTGCCAGCTCACCCGCCTACGAGCAGTACTTC

size: once
J: TRBJ1-1
V: TRBV18
D: .
CDR3: CASSKPTVVTEAFF
DNA: TGTGCCAGCTCAAAACCGACAGTGGTGACTGAAGCTTTCTTT

size: .
J: TRBJ2-7
V: TRBV27
D: TRBD1
CDR3: CASSYKGQGFAEQYF
DNA: TGTGCCAGCAGTTACAAGGGACAGGGGTTCGCCGAGCAGTACTTC

size: .
J: TRBJ1-4
V: TRBV4-2
D: TRBD1
CDR3: CASSPDRTNEKLFF
DNA: TGTGCCAGCAGTCCGGACAGGACGAATGAAAAACTGTTTTTT

size: few
J: TRBJ2-1
V: TRBV4-1
D: .
CDR3: CASSQDQGLPREQFF
DNA: TGCGCCAGCAGCCAAGATCAAGGACTCCCTCGTGAGCAGTTCTTC

size: .
J: TRBJ1-2
V: TRBV5-3
D: TRBD1
CDR3: CARSLTQSGTGGYTF
DNA: TGTGCCAGAAGCTTGACCCAGTCCGGGACAGGCGGCTACACCTTC

size: .
J: TRBJ1-6
V: TRBV5-6
D: .
CDR3: CASSLGYVSSPLHF
DNA: TGTGCCAGCAGCTTGGGGTACGTGAGTTCACCCCTCCACTTT

size: .
J: TRBJ2-2
V: TRBV10-1
D: .
CDR3: CASSAPGMNTGELFF
DNA: TGCGCCAGCAGTGCGCCGGGGATGAACACCGGGGAGCTGTTTTTT

size: .
J: TRBJ1-2
V: TRBV19
D: .
CDR3: CASSTGQLYGYTF
DNA: TGTGCCAGTAGTACTGGACAGCTCTATGGCTACACCTTC

size: .
J: TRBJ2-1
V: TRBV3-1/TRBV3-2
D: TRBD1
CDR3: CASSHLPRGTGAGNEQFF
DNA: TGTGCCAGCAGCCATCTTCCCAGGGGGACAGGGGCTGGTAATGAGCAGTTCTTC

size: once
J: TRBJ2-3
V: TRBV4-1
D: TRBD2
CDR3: CASSLTSGSTDTQYF
DNA: TGCGCCAGCAGCCTGACTAGCGGCAGCACAGATACGCAGTATTTT

size: .
J: TRBJ2-2
V: TRBV27
D: TRBD1
CDR3: CASSLSRGRTGELFF
DNA: TGTGCCAGCAGTTTAAGCAGGGGGCGAACCGGGGAGCTGTTTTTT

size: once
J: TRBJ1-1
V: TRBV29-1
D: .
CDR3: CSVGGDGLGTEAFF
DNA: TGCAGCGTTGGGGGGGACGGGCTGGGCACTGAAGCTTTCTTT